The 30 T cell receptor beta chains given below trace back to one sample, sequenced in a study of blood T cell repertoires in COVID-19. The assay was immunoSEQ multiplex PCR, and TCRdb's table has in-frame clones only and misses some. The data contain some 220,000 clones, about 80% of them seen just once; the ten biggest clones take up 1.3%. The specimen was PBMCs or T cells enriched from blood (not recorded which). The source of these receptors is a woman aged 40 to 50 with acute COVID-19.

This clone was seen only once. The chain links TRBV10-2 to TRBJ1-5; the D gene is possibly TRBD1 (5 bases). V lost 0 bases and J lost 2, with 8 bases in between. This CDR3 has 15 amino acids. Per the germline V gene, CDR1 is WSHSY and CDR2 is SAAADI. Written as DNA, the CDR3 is TGCGCCAGCAGTGAGTCAGGGGCCCGCAATCAGCCCCAGCATTTT. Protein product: CASSESGARNQPQHF.

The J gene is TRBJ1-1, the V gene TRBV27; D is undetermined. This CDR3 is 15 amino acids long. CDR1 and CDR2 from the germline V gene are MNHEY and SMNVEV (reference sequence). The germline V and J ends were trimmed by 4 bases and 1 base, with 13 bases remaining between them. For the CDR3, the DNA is TGTGCCAGCAGTTCCAGGTTCTCTTCGAACACTGAAGCTTTCTTT. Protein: CASSSRFSSNTEAFF.

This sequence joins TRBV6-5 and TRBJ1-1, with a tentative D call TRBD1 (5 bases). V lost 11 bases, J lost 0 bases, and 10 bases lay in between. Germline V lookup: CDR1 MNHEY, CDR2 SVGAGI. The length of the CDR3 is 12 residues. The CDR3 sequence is CALGGMNTEAFF. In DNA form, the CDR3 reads TGTGCCCTCGGGGGTATGAACACTGAAGCTTTCTTT.

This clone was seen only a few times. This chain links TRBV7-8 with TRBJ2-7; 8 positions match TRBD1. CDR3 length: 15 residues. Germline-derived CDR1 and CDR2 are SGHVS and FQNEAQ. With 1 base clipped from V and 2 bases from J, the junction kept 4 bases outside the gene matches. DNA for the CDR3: TGTGCCAGCAGCTTAGTTGGGACAGGAGCCTACGAGCAGTACTTC. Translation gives CASSLVGTGAYEQYF.

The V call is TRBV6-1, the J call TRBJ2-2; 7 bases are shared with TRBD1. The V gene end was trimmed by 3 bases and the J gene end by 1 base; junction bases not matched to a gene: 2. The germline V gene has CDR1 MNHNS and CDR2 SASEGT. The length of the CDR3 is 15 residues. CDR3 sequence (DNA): TGTGCCAGCAGTGATTACAGGGGGAACACCGGGGAGCTGTTTTTT. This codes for CASSDYRGNTGELFF.

CDR3 nucleotide sequence: TGTGCCAGCAGCGTAGAAGCAGGGACTAGGGCTGGCTACACCTTC. The encoded protein is CASSVEAGTRAGYTF. This chain connects TRBV9 to TRBJ1-2, with a tentative D call TRBD1 (5 bases). CDR1 and CDR2 (germline): SGDLS, YYNGEE. V lost 0 bases to trimming and J lost 7 bases, with 16 bases between them. The length of the CDR3 is 15 residues.

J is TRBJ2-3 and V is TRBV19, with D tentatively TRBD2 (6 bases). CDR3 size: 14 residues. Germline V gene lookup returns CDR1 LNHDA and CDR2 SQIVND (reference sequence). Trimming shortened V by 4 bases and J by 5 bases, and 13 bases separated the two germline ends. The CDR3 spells CASSSSSAVDTQYF. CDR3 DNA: TGTGCCAGTAGTAGTTCTAGCGCGGTAGATACGCAGTATTTT. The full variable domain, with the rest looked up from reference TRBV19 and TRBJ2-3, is DGGITQSPKYLFRKEGQNVTLSCEQNLNHDAMYWYRQDPGQGLRLIYYSQIVNDFQKGDIAEGYSVSREKKESFPLTVTSAQKNPTAFYLCASSSSSAVDTQYFGPGTRLTVL.

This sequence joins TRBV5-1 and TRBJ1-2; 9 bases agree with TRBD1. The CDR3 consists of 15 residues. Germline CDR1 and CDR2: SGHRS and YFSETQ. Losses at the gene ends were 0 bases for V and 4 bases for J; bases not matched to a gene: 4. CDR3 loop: CASSLAGTGTYGYTF. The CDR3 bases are TGCGCCAGCAGCTTGGCCGGGACAGGGACCTATGGCTACACCTTC. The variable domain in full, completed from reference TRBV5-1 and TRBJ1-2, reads KAGVTQTPRYLIKTRGQQVTLSCSPISGHRSVSWYQQTPGQGLQFLFEYFSETQRNKGNFPGRFSGRQFSNSRSEMNVSTLELGDSALYLCASSLAGTGTYGYTFGSGTRLTVV.

The CDR3 here is CASSYQGMGTEAFF. DNA of the CDR3: TGTGCCAGCAGTTACCAGGGGATGGGGACTGAAGCTTTCTTT. This chain links TRBV6-5 with TRBJ1-1; weak D call: TRBD1 (6 bases). The ends were cut back, 2 bases at V and 5 bases at J, with 12 bases in the middle. CDR1 and CDR2 from the germline V gene are MNHEY and SVGAGI. The CDR3 is made up of 14 amino acids.

The CDR3: CASSAGQGPRGGEKLFF. The DNA of the CDR3 is TGTGCCAGCAGCGCGGGACAGGGCCCCCGTGGGGGAGAAAAACTGTTTTTT. The rearrangement uses TRBV9 and TRBJ1-4; 9 nucleotides align to TRBD1. CDR1 is SGDLS and CDR2 is YYNGEE in the germline V gene. V trimming: 3 bases; J trimming: 8 bases; junction bases outside the gene matches: 14. The CDR3 loop spans 17 amino acids.

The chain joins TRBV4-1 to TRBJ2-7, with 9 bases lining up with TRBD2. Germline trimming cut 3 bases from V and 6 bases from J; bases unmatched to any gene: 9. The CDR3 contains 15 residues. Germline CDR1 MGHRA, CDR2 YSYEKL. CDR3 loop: CASSQADSGGLEQYF. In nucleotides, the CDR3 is TGCGCCAGCAGCCAGGCCGATAGCGGGGGCCTCGAGCAGTACTTC.

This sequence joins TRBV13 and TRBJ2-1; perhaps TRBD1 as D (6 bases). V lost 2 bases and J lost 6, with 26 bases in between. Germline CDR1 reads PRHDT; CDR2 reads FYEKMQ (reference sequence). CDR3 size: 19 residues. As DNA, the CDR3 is TGTGCCAGCAGCTTACTAGTAGCCAGGGGAATTGGCATTGTCAATGAGCAGTTCTTC. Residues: CASSLLVARGIGIVNEQFF.

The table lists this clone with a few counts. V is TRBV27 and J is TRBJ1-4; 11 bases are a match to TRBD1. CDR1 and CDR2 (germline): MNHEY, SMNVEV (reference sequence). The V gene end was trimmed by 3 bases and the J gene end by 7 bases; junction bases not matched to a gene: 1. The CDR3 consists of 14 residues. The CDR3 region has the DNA TGTGCCAGCAGTTTGGACAGGGGGCTTGAAAAACTGTTTTTT. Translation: CASSLDRGLEKLFF.

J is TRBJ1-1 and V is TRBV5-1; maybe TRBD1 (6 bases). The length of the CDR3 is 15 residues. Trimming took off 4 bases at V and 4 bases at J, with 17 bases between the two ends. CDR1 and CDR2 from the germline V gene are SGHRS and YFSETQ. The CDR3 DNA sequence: TGCGCCAGCAGCGAGGGTTCTGGGGGCGGCACTGAAGCTTTCTTT. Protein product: CASSEGSGGGTEAFF.

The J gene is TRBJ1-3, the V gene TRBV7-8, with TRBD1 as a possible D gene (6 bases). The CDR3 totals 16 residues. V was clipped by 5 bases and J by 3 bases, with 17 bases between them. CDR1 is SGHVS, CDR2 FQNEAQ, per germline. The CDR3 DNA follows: TGTGCCAGCAGCCTGGCCCCAGGGGTCAGTGGAAACACCATATATTTT. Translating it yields CASSLAPGVSGNTIYF.

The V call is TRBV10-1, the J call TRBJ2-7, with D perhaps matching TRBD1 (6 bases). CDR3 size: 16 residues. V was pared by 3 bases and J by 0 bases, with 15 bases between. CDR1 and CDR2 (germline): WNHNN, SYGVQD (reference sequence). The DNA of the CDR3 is TGCGCCAGCAGTGAACAGACAGGTCCTTCCTCCTACGAGCAGTACTTC. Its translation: CASSEQTGPSSYEQYF.

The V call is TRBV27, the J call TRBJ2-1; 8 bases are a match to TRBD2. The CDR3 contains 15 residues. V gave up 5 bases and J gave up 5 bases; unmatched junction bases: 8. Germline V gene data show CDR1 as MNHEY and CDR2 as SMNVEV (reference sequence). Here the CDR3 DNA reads TGTGCCAGCAGTAACACCGGGAGGGGGGACAATGAGCAGTTCTTC. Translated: CASSNTGRGDNEQFF.

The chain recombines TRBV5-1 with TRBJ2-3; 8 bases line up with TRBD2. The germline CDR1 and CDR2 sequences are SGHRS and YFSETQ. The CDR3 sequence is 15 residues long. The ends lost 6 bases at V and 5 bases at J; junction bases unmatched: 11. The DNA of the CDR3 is TGCGCCAGCAAACTAGCGGAGTTACCCGGAGATACGCAGTATTTT. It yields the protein CASKLAELPGDTQYF.

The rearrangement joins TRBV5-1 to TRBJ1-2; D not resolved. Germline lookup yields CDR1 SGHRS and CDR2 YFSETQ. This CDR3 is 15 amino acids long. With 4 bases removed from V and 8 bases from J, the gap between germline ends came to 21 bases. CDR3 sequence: CASSDLGGEESGYTF. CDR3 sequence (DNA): TGCGCCAGCAGCGACTTGGGTGGGGAGGAATCGGGCTACACCTTC.

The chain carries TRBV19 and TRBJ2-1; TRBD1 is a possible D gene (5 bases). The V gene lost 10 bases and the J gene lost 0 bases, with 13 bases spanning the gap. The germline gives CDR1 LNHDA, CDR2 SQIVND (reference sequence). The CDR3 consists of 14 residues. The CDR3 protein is CATGYVSSYNEQFF. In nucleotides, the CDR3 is TGTGCCACAGGGTACGTCAGCTCCTACAATGAGCAGTTCTTC. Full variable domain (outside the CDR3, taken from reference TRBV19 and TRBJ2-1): DGGITQSPKYLFRKEGQNVTLSCEQNLNHDAMYWYRQDPGQGLRLIYYSQIVNDFQKGDIAEGYSVSREKKESFPLTVTSAQKNPTAFYLCATGYVSSYNEQFFGPGTRLTVL.

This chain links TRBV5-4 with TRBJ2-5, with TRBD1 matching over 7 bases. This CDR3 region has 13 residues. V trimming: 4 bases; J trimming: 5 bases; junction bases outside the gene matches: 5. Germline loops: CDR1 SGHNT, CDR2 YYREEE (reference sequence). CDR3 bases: TGTGCCAGCAGCCTACAGGGGATGGAGACCCAGTACTTC. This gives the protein CASSLQGMETQYF.

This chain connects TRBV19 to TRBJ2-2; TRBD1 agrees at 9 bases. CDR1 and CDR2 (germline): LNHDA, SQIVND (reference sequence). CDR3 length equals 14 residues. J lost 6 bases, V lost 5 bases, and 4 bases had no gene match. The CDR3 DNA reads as TGTGCCAGTAGTTCGACAGGGGGATCCGGGGAGCTGTTTTTT. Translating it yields CASSSTGGSGELFF.

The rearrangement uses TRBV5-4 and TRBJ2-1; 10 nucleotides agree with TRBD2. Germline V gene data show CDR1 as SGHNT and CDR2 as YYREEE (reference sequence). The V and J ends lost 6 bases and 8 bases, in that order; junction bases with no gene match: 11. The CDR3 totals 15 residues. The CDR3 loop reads CASTRGGTSVDEQFF. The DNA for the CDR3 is TGTGCCAGCACGAGAGGGGGGACTAGCGTAGATGAGCAGTTCTTC. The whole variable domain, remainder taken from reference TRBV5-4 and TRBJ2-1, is ETGVTQSPTHLIKTRGQQVTLRCSSQSGHNTVSWYQQALGQGPQFIFQYYREEENGRGNFPPRFSGLQFPNYSSELNVNALELDDSALYLCASTRGGTSVDEQFFGPGTRLTVL.

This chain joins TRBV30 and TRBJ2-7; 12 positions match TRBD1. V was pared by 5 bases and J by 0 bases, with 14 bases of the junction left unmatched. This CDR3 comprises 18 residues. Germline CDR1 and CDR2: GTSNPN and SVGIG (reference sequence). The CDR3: CAWGRDRGLSGSSYEQYF. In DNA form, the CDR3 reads TGTGCCTGGGGACGGGACAGGGGGCTTAGCGGGAGCTCCTACGAGCAGTACTTC.

For the CDR3, the DNA is TGTGCCAGCAGTGAGCGGTCAGCAATACCGAATTCACCCCTCCACTTT. Residues: CASSERSAIPNSPLHF. J is TRBJ1-6 and V is TRBV2; D is ambiguous. V was clipped by 3 bases and J by 7 bases, with 16 bases between them. Germline CDR1 and CDR2: SNHLY and FYNNEI. The CDR3 loop spans 16 amino acids.

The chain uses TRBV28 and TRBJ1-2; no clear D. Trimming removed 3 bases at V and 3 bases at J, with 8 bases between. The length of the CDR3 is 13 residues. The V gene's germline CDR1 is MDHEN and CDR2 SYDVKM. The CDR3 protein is CASSFMADYGYTF. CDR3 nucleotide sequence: TGTGCCAGCAGTTTCATGGCGGACTATGGCTACACCTTC.

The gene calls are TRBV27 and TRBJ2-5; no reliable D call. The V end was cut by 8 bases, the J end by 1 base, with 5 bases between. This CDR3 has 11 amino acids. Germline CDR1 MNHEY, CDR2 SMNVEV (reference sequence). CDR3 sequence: CASCLQETQYF. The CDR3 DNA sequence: TGTGCCAGCTGTCTCCAAGAGACCCAGTACTTC.

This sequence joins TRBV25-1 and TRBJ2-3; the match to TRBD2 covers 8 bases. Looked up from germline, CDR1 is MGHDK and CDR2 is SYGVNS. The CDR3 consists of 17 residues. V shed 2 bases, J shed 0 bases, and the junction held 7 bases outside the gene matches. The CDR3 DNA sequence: TGTGCCAGCAGTGAAAGGGCTAGCGGGTCCAGCACAGATACGCAGTATTTT. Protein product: CASSERASGSSTDTQYF.

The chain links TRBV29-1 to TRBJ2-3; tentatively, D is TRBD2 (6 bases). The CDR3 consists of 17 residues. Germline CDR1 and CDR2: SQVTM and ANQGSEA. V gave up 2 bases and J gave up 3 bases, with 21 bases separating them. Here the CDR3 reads CSVELGGPAEGTDTQYF. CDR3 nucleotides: TGCAGCGTTGAATTGGGCGGGCCGGCGGAGGGGACAGATACGCAGTATTTT.

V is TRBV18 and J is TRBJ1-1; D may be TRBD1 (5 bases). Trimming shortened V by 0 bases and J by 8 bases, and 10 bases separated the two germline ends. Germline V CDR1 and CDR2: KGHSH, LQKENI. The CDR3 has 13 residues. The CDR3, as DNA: TGTGCCAGCTCACCACCTTCAGGGTTGGAAGCTTTCTTT. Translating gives CASSPPSGLEAFF.